The 31 T cell receptor beta chains below were found in one sample sequenced in a study of blood T cell repertoires in COVID-19. Produced via immunoSEQ multiplex PCR; TCRdb's table is partial and in-frame only. The repertoire holds a few hundred thousand clones, with roughly 89% as singletons. The sample was PBMCs or T cells enriched from blood (not recorded which). All receptors derive from a young man who had been exposed to COVID-19.

The rearrangement links TRBV6-5 to TRBJ2-7; 9 bases line up with TRBD1. Germline values: CDR1 MNHEY, CDR2 SVGAGI. This CDR3 comprises 13 residues. The V segment lost 8 bases and the J segment 2 bases; nucleotides outside the gene matches: 4. The CDR3 sequence is CASSNRGPYEQYF. In nucleotides, the CDR3 is TGTGCCAGCTCAAACAGGGGGCCCTACGAGCAGTACTTC.

The V and J genes are TRBV4-1 and TRBJ2-1, with D perhaps TRBD2 (7 bases). V was trimmed by 8 bases and J by 10 bases, leaving 24 bases between them. Germline-derived CDR1 and CDR2 are MGHRA and YSYEKL. The CDR3 has 15 amino acids. Written as DNA, the CDR3 is TGCGCCAGCCGAGGGGGGGGTGGGTCACGTCTAGAGCAGTTCTTC. Protein sequence: CASRGGGGSRLEQFF.

The rearrangement uses TRBV10-2 and TRBJ2-5; a possible D gene is TRBD2 (6 bases). CDR1 is WSHSY and CDR2 is SAAADI in the germline V gene. The CDR3 sequence is 14 residues long. Deletions cut 6 bases from V and 1 base from J, with 12 bases between. The CDR3 nucleotides read TGCGCCAGCAGACGTGGGGGGTCCCAAGAGACCCAGTACTTC. Its translation: CASRRGGSQETQYF.

This clone appeared a single time. The rearrangement joins TRBV9 to TRBJ1-2, with a tentative D call TRBD1 (5 bases). CDR1 is SGDLS and CDR2 is YYNGEE in the germline V gene. There are 14 residues in the CDR3. V was clipped by 0 bases and J by 3 bases, with 9 bases between them. The CDR3 is CASSVALGDYGYTF. Written as DNA, the CDR3 is TGTGCCAGCAGCGTAGCTCTAGGGGACTATGGCTACACCTTC.

J is TRBJ2-7 and V is TRBV5-1; TRBD1 aligns across 7 bases. The CDR3 spans 12 residues. In germline, CDR1 is SGHRS, CDR2 YFSETQ. The V gene end was trimmed by 5 bases and the J gene end by 3 bases; junction bases not matched to a gene: 2. The CDR3 loop is CASRRDSYEQYF. The CDR3, as DNA: TGCGCCAGCAGACGGGACAGCTACGAGCAGTACTTC.

This sequence joins TRBV14 and TRBJ2-5; a weak D match, TRBD2 (5 bases). V lost 1 base to trimming and J lost 4 bases, with 16 bases between them. Germline CDR1 SGHDN, CDR2 FVKESK. The CDR3 contains 16 residues. The CDR3 region is CASSQGLLQGGETQYF. DNA for the CDR3: TGTGCCAGCAGCCAAGGACTCCTTCAAGGAGGAGAGACCCAGTACTTC.

This sequence joins TRBV27 and TRBJ2-1; D unclear. Germline-derived CDR1 and CDR2 are MNHEY and SMNVEV (reference sequence). The ends were cut back, 5 bases at V and 6 bases at J, with 11 bases in the middle. This CDR3 contains 13 residues. The CDR3 DNA reads TGTGCCAGCAGTCCCCTCTCCAGCAATGAGCAGTTCTTC. Translation gives CASSPLSSNEQFF.

The chain employs TRBV3-1 (or the pseudogene TRBV3-2) and TRBJ1-6, with D perhaps matching TRBD1 (6 bases). V gave up 2 bases and J gave up 9 bases, with 8 bases separating them. CDR1 LGHDT and CDR2 YNNKEL come from the germline V gene (reference sequence). The CDR3 sequence is 13 residues long. CDR3 DNA sequence: TGTGCCAGCAGCCAAACAGGGTCTTCACCCCTCCACTTT. It yields the protein CASSQTGSSPLHF.

This chain links TRBV5-1 with TRBJ2-2; a possible D gene is TRBD1 (6 bases). Germline V lookup: CDR1 SGHRS, CDR2 YFSETQ. The CDR3 loop spans 15 amino acids. Trimming removed 7 bases from V and 0 bases from J, with 13 bases in between. The CDR3: CASSRRGTNTGELFF. The CDR3 region has the DNA TGCGCCAGCTCCCGTAGGGGGACGAACACCGGGGAGCTGTTTTTT.

This chain uses TRBV30 with TRBJ1-5; possible D gene TRBD1, 6 bases. Germline V lookup: CDR1 GTSNPN, CDR2 SVGIG (reference sequence). CDR3 length: 11 residues. Trimming left V 7 bases short and J 9 bases short, with 13 bases between. This chain's CDR3 is CAFPSRGPQHF. The CDR3 nucleotides are TGTGCCTTCCCGTCCAGGGGGCCCCAGCATTTT.

This chain uses TRBV5-1 with TRBJ2-2; 9 bases agree with TRBD1. V gave up 0 bases and J gave up 7 bases; unmatched junction bases: 7. The CDR3 spans 16 residues. Germline loops: CDR1 SGHRS, CDR2 YFSETQ. CDR3 sequence reads: CASSLAGQGLVGELFF. CDR3 DNA: TGCGCCAGCAGCTTGGCCGGACAGGGGTTGGTCGGGGAGCTGTTTTTT.

CDR3 bases: TGTGCCAGCAGCTTAGTGGGACAGGGGACGGGGCAGTTCTTC. Translating it yields CASSLVGQGTGQFF. This rearrangement joins TRBV11-2 to TRBJ2-1; 10 bases map to TRBD1. Trimming removed 1 base from V and 12 bases from J; junction bases left unmatched: 6. CDR1 SGHAT and CDR2 FQNNGV come from the germline V gene. This CDR3 has 14 residues.

This clone has only one observation. The chain employs TRBV7-9 and TRBJ2-1; TRBD1 matches at 10 bases. After removal of 3 bases from V and 10 bases from J, the junction contained 6 bases not matched to a gene. The CDR3 is 14 amino acids. The germline V gene encodes CDR1 SEHNR and CDR2 FQNEAQ (reference sequence). This CDR3 reads CASSFRQGASEQFF. The CDR3 DNA reads TGTGCCAGCAGCTTCCGACAGGGGGCGAGCGAGCAGTTCTTC.

This clone appeared a single time. CDR3 in DNA: TGCGCCAGCAGCCAAGATATAACCGGGGAGCTGTTTTTT. It specifies CASSQDITGELFF. The genes are TRBV4-3 and TRBJ2-2; D unclear. From germline, CDR1 is LGHNA and CDR2 YSLEER. The CDR3 is 13 amino acids. V lost 0 bases to trimming and J lost 5 bases, with 4 bases between them.

The gene calls are TRBV13 and TRBJ2-5; 11 bases align to TRBD2. Germline V CDR1 and CDR2: PRHDT, FYEKMQ (reference sequence). Unmatched junction bases numbered 7, after V lost 5 bases and J lost 5 bases. The length of the CDR3 is 15 residues. CDR3 sequence (DNA): TGTGCCAGCAGCACGTTAGCGGGGGGGACGGAGACCCAGTACTTC. Encoded protein: CASSTLAGGTETQYF.

J is TRBJ1-2 and V is TRBV7-9, with D perhaps TRBD1 (6 bases). The CDR3 is 15 amino acids. CDR1 and CDR2 (germline): SEHNR, FQNEAQ (reference sequence). Deletions cut 1 base from V and 8 bases from J, with 17 bases between. The CDR3 loop is CASSLGQNRVGGYTF. CDR3 nucleotide sequence: TGTGCCAGCAGCTTAGGGCAAAACAGGGTTGGAGGCTACACCTTC.

Here the CDR3 DNA reads TGTGCCAGCAGCCCGACCCTGGAGTCTACCCACTCTCACGAGCAGTACTTC. Encoded protein: CASSPTLESTHSHEQYF. The chain employs TRBV2 and TRBJ2-7, with no clear D. The germline CDR1 and CDR2 sequences are SNHLY and FYNNEI. The CDR3 is 17 amino acids. V lost 6 bases and J lost 5, with 26 bases in between.

The count of this clone is one. The rearrangement uses TRBV29-1 and TRBJ2-5; D perhaps matches TRBD2 (6 bases). Germline CDR1 reads SQVTM; CDR2 reads ANQGSEA. The CDR3 has 16 amino acids. With 2 bases removed from V and 5 bases from J, the gap between germline ends came to 21 bases. The CDR3: CSVEPSGTRDDETQYF. Written as DNA, the CDR3 is TGCAGCGTTGAACCCTCGGGGACTCGGGACGATGAGACCCAGTACTTC.

The chain carries TRBV5-6 and TRBJ1-6; TRBD1 agrees at 8 bases. V was clipped by 4 bases and J by 5 bases; unmatched bases: 2. This CDR3 has 14 residues. The germline gives CDR1 SGHDT, CDR2 YYEEEE. CDR3 bases: TGTGCCAGCAGCCTGGGACAGGATAATTCACCCCTCCACTTT. Its translation: CASSLGQDNSPLHF.

The chain employs TRBV5-6 and TRBJ1-1; 9 bases are shared with TRBD1. There are 15 residues in the CDR3. Germline CDR1 is SGHDT and CDR2 is YYEEEE. V lost 0 bases to trimming and J lost 5 bases; unmatched junction nucleotides: 5. The CDR3 coding sequence is TGTGCCAGCAGCTTGGAACAGGGGGCGCCGACTGAAGCTTTCTTT. Translating it yields CASSLEQGAPTEAFF.

The chain has TRBV24-1 and TRBJ1-2; no clear D. Trimming stripped 6 bases from V and 3 bases from J, with 10 bases between. Per germline, CDR1 KGHDR and CDR2 SFDVKD. CDR3 length: 13 amino acids. The CDR3 coding sequence is TGTGCCACCAGTCTCGGGGAGGACTATGGCTACACCTTC. This gives the protein CATSLGEDYGYTF.

The J gene is TRBJ1-6, the V gene TRBV5-1; 8 bases match TRBD1. Losses at the gene ends were 3 bases for V and 7 bases for J; bases not matched to a gene: 9. CDR1 is SGHRS and CDR2 is YFSETQ in the germline V gene. The CDR3 is 16 amino acids. CDR3 nucleotides: TGCGCCAGCAGCTCCGATAACGGACAGGGAAATTCACCCCTCCACTTT. It specifies CASSSDNGQGNSPLHF.

Of note for this clone: Mismatch with germline at one junction end may stem from a read error. The genes are TRBV11-2 and TRBJ1-1; possibly TRBD1 for D (6 bases). CDR1 is SGHAT and CDR2 is FQNNGV in the germline V gene. CDR3 length: 17 residues. The CDR3 sequence is CASSSKGVQGMNAEAFF. CDR3 nucleotides: TGTGCCAGCAGCTCTAAGGGAGTACAGGGAATGAACGCTGAAGCTTTCTTT.

This clone has more than one count but fewer than ten. The chain employs TRBV4-3 and TRBJ1-1; 7 nucleotides align to TRBD1. V was clipped by 4 bases and J by 4 bases; unmatched bases: 9. The germline gives CDR1 LGHNA, CDR2 YSLEER. The CDR3 is made up of 15 amino acids. The CDR3 nucleotides are TGCGCCAGCAGCCCTGCTACAGGGGATGGCACTGAAGCTTTCTTT. Its translation: CASSPATGDGTEAFF.

The V call is TRBV10-1, the J call TRBJ2-1; 8 nucleotides match TRBD2. The CDR3 extends over 15 amino acids. Germline V gives CDR1 WNHNN, CDR2 SYGVQD (reference sequence). The junction had 6 bases not matched to a gene; V was cut back by 2 bases and J by 6 bases. CDR3 region: CASSERLAGSNEQFF. In nucleotides, the CDR3 is TGCGCCAGCAGTGAGCGGCTAGCGGGCTCCAATGAGCAGTTCTTC.

This chain's CDR3 is CASSYVTASGNTIYF. CDR3 nucleotides: TGTGCCAGCAGTTACGTGACAGCATCTGGAAACACCATATATTTT. The genes are TRBV6-2 or TRBV6-3 and TRBJ1-3; TRBD1 might be the D (5 bases). The germline V gene has CDR1 MNHEY and CDR2 SVGEGT. V lost 2 bases and J 1 base, leaving 9 bases between the germline ends. The CDR3 has 15 amino acids.

The CDR3 region has the DNA TGTGCCAGTAGTATGGGCACGAACACTGAAGCTTTCTTT. This gives the protein CASSMGTNTEAFF. The chain joins TRBV19 to TRBJ1-1; D unresolved. The CDR3 has 13 residues. Germline assignment: CDR1 LNHDA and CDR2 SQIVND (reference sequence). Trimming cost V 3 bases and J 1 base, with 6 bases left between them.

The gene calls are TRBV29-1 and TRBJ2-3; no clear D. The ends were cut back, 7 bases at V and 3 bases at J, with 14 bases in the middle. This CDR3 is built from 13 residues. CDR1 is SQVTM and CDR2 is ANQGSEA in the germline V gene. The CDR3 protein is CSASLPITDTQYF. The CDR3 nucleotides read TGCAGCGCTTCCCTACCGATAACAGATACGCAGTATTTT.

The J gene is TRBJ2-5, the V gene TRBV30; 8 bases fit TRBD2. Per germline, CDR1 GTSNPN and CDR2 SVGIG (reference sequence). The CDR3 is made up of 15 amino acids. The J segment lost 4 bases and the V segment lost 0 bases, leaving 7 bases of the junction unmatched. The chain's CDR3 is CAWSVLGLGRETQYF. CDR3 coding DNA: TGTGCCTGGAGTGTCTTGGGACTAGGCAGAGAGACCCAGTACTTC.

V and J are TRBV4-3 and TRBJ2-3; TRBD2 might be the D (5 bases). CDR1 and CDR2 from the germline V gene are LGHNA and YSLEER. This CDR3 is built from 16 residues. V lost 0 bases, J lost 7 bases, and 17 bases lay in between. CDR3 sequence reads: CASSQEETQSGNTQYF. The CDR3 DNA reads as TGCGCCAGCAGCCAAGAGGAGACACAAAGCGGCAATACGCAGTATTTT.

The CDR3, as DNA: TGTGCCTGGACCTTGAACACTGAAGCTTTCTTT. Protein product: CAWTLNTEAFF. The chain carries TRBV30 and TRBJ1-1; D remains unclear. The CDR3 runs to 11 residues. Germline CDR1 and CDR2: GTSNPN and SVGIG (reference sequence). The V end was cut by 4 bases, the J end by 0 bases, with 3 bases between.